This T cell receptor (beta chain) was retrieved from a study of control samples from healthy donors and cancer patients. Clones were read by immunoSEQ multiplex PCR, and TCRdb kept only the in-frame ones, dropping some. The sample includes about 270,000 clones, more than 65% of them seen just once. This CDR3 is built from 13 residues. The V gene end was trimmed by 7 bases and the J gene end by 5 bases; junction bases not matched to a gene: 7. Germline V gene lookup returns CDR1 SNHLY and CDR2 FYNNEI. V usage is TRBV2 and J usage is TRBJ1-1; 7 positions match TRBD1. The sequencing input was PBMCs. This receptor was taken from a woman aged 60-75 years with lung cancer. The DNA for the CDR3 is TGTGCCAGCACCCTTACAGGGGTGACTGAAGCTTTCTTT. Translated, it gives CASTLTGVTEAFF.